This T cell receptor beta chain was sequenced for a study of T cells in Graves' hyperthyroidism and ophthalmopathy. Amplification of TCR beta CDR3 regions used RNA as the template. The HTBI primer set was used in a first-round RT-PCR of the TCR CDR3. TCRdb re-analysed the multiplex PCR reads in MiXCR, keeping a single row per CDR3 protein. The sample has approximately 210,000 distinct CDR3 sequences; roughly 17% are singletons. Trimming took off 6 bases at V and 4 bases at J, with 16 bases between the two ends. This CDR3 comprises 14 residues. Germline values: CDR1 DFQATT, CDR2 SNEGSKA (reference sequence).

Material: blood. The source is a man aged 45-60 years with Graves' hyperthyroidism. The rearrangement joins TRBV20-1 to TRBJ2-1; a possible D gene is TRBD2 (5 bases). DNA for the CDR3: TGCAGTGCATCTCCGGGATCCGCTTACAATGAGCAGTTCTTC. Translating it yields CSASPGSAYNEQFF.